The 7 T cell receptor beta chains below all came from one sample that was sequenced in a study of CD8+CD57+ T cells in acquired aplastic anemia. Patients picked for sequencing had shown CD8+CD57+ cell expansion detected by flow cytometry. TCR beta VDJ and CDR3 were profiled, and genomic DNA was the template. In TCRdb, the reads were re-called with MiXCR into one record per CDR3 protein. This table holds 75,000 to 100,000 distinct CDR3 sequences, around two thirds found once. Sequenced: sorted CD4+, CD8+, or CD8+CD57+ T cells (not recorded which) from PBMCs. Receptors were obtained from a human donor with aplastic anemia.

This clonotype was counted a few times. The V gene is TRBV29-1, the J gene TRBJ1-5; 7 bases line up with TRBD1. The V segment lost 6 bases and the J segment 4 bases; nucleotides outside the gene matches: 9. Germline lookup yields CDR1 SQVTM and CDR2 ANQGSEA. The CDR3 runs to 14 residues. CDR3 DNA: TGCAGCGTAGGGGGGACAGACCCAAATCAGCCCCAGCATTTT. Translation gives CSVGGTDPNQPQHF.

The V and J genes are TRBV19 and TRBJ2-7; TRBD2 matches at 9 bases. The CDR3 is made up of 15 amino acids. Germline CDR1 and CDR2: LNHDA and SQIVND (reference sequence). V lost 5 bases and J lost 5; bases outside the gene matches: 10. CDR3 DNA sequence: TGTGCCAGTAGTCCCCGTGGACTAGCGTCCGACGAGCAGTACTTC. Amino acids: CASSPRGLASDEQYF.

This clonotype was observed a single time. The J gene is TRBJ1-1, the V gene TRBV12-3 or TRBV12-4, with D possibly being TRBD1 (6 bases). There are 14 residues in the CDR3. Trimming shortened V by 6 bases and J by 0 bases, and 11 bases separated the two germline ends. The CDR3 region is CASSPPGVNTEAFF. CDR3 DNA sequence: TGTGCCAGCAGCCCACCAGGGGTGAACACTGAAGCTTTCTTT.

The chain has TRBV29-1 and TRBJ1-1; no reliable D call. Germline CDR1 and CDR2: SQVTM and ANQGSEA. This CDR3 has 14 amino acids. The V gene lost 5 bases and the J gene lost 6 bases, with 19 bases spanning the gap. DNA of the CDR3: TGCAGCGTTAGACCGGGCCCTCAGGACGCTGAAGCTTTCTTT. Its translation is CSVRPGPQDAEAFF.

The chain uses TRBV10-3 and TRBJ1-2, with D perhaps TRBD1 (6 bases). Germline V gene data show CDR1 as ENHRY and CDR2 as SYGVKD. This CDR3 spans 13 amino acids. With 6 bases removed from V and 6 bases from J, the gap between germline ends came to 14 bases. In DNA, the CDR3 is TGTGCCATCAGGGTAGGGGGGCTGGATGGCTACACCTTC. It specifies CAIRVGGLDGYTF.

V gene TRBV10-3 combines with J gene TRBJ1-2; the D gene is possibly TRBD1 (5 bases). Germline V gene sequence: CDR1 ENHRY, CDR2 SYGVKD. The CDR3 is 12 residues long. The CDR3 DNA reads as TGTGCTGCCGGGGGTGTGGACTATGGCTACACCTTC. Amino acids: CAAGGVDYGYTF.

This clonotype has only a few counts. The chain carries TRBV10-3 and TRBJ2-7; 10 nucleotides agree with TRBD2. CDR3 length equals 15 residues. Germline CDR1 is ENHRY and CDR2 is SYGVKD. After removal of 4 bases from V and 1 base from J, the junction contained 4 bases not matched to a gene. The CDR3 DNA sequence: TGTGCCATCAGTGCTGGGACTAGCGCATCCTACGAGCAGTACTTC. Translation: CAISAGTSASYEQYF.